This T cell receptor beta chain was obtained from a study of T-cell memory formation after mild COVID-19. Concerning this clonotype itself: Its antigen is not identified.

TCRdb reprocessed the 5' RACE reads with MiXCR, giving one entry per CDR3 protein. The sample carries approximately 300,000 distinct CDR3 sequences, 19% recorded once. Study conclusions and caveats: Some responding clones appeared in pre-infection memory, suggesting cross-reactive memory joined.

V lost 2 bases and J lost 7, with 17 bases in between. CDR1 LGHNT and CDR2 FRNRAP come from the germline V gene. The length of the CDR3 is 16 residues. V usage is TRBV12-5 and J usage is TRBJ2-2, with TRBD2 as a possible D gene (6 bases). Sample: PBMCs or a T cell subset sorted from them (not recorded which). The clonotype originates from a man aged 18-30 years who had mild COVID-19 (a few samples of this study predate the infection). Cell type and time point are not known. CDR3 sequence reads: CASGLLLSGRGGELFF. The CDR3 DNA reads as TGTGCTAGTGGTTTGCTGCTTTCGGGGCGGGGCGGGGAGCTGTTTTTT.